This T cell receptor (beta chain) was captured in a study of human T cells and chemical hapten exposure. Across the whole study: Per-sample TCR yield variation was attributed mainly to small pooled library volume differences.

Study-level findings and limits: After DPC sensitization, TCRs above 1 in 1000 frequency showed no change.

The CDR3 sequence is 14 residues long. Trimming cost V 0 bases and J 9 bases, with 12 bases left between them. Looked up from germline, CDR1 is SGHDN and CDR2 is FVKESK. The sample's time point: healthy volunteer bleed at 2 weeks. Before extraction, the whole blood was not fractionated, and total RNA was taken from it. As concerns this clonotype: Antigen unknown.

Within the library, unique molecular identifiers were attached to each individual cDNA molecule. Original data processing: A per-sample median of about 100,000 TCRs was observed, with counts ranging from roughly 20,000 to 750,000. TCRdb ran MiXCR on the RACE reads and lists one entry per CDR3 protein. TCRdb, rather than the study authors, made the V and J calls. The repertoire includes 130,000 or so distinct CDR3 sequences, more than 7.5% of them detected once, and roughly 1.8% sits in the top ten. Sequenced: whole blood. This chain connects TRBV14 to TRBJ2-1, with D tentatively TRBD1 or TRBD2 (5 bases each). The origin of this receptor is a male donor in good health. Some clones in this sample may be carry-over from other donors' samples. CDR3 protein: CASSQDGRGTEQFF. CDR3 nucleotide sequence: TGTGCCAGCAGCCAAGATGGTCGAGGGACTGAGCAGTTCTTC.